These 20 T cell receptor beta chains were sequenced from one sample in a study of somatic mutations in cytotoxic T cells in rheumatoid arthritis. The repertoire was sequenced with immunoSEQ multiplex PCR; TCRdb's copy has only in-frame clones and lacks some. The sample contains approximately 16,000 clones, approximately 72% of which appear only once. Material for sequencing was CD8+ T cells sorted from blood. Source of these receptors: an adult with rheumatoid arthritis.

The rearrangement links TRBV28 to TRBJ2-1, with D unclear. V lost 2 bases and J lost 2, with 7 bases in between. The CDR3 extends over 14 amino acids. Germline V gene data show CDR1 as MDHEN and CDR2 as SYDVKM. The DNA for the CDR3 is TGTGCCAGCAGTTTAGCGAAAACCTACAATGAGCAGTTCTTC. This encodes CASSLAKTYNEQFF.

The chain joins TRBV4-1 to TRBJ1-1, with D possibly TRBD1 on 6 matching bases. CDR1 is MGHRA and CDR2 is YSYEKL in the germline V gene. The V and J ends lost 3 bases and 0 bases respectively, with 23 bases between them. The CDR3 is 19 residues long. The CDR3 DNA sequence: TGCGCCAGCAGCCAGTTACTAGGACAGCTCCTCTCCATGAACACTGAAGCTTTCTTT. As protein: CASSQLLGQLLSMNTEAFF.

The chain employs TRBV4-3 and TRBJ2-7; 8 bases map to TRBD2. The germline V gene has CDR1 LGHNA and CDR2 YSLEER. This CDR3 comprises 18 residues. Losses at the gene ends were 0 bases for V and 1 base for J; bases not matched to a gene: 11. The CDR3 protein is CASSQDPYRAGVSYEQYF. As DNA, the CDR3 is TGCGCCAGCAGCCAAGATCCCTATAGAGCGGGGGTATCCTACGAGCAGTACTTC.

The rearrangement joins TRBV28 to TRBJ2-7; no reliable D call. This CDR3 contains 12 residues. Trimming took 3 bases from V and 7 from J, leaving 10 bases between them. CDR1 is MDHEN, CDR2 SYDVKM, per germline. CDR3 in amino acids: CASSLWAREQYF. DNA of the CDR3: TGTGCCAGCAGTTTGTGGGCGAGAGAGCAGTACTTC.

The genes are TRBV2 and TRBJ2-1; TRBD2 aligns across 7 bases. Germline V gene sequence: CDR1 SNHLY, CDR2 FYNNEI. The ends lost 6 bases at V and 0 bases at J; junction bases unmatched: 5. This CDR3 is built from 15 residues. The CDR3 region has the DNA TGTGCCAGCAGAAGAGGCGGGGGCTCCTACAATGAGCAGTTCTTC. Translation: CASRRGGGSYNEQFF.

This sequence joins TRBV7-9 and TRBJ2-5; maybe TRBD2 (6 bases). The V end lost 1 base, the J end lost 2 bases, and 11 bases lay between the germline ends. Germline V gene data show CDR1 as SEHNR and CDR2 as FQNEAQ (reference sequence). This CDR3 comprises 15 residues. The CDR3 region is CASSLDYGGQETQYF. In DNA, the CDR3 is TGTGCCAGCAGCTTAGACTACGGGGGACAAGAGACCCAGTACTTC.

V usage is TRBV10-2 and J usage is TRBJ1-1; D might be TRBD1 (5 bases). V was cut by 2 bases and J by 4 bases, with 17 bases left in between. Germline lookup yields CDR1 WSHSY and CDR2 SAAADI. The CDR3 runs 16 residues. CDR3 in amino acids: CASSETPRSGITEAFF. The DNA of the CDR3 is TGCGCCAGCAGTGAGACGCCCCGCTCAGGGATCACTGAAGCTTTCTTT.

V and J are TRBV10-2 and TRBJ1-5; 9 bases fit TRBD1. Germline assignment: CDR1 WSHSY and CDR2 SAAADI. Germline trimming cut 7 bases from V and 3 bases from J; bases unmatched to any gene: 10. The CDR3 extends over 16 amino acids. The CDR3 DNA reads TGCGCCAGCAACCGATCGGGACAGGGCTTCAATCAGCCCCAGCATTTT. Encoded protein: CASNRSGQGFNQPQHF.

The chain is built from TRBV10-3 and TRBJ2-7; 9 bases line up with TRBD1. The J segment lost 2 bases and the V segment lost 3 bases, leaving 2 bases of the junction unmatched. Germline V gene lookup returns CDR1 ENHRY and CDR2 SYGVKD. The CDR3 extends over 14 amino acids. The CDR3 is CAISDWDRAYEQYF. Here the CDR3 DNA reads TGTGCCATCAGTGACTGGGACAGGGCCTACGAGCAGTACTTC.

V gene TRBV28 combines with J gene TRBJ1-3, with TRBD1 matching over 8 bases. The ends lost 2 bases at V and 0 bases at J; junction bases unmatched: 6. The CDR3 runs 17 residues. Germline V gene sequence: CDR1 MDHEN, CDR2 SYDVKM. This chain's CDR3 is CASSLQGAIFSGNTIYF. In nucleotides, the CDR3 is TGTGCCAGCAGTTTACAGGGGGCTATCTTCTCTGGAAACACCATATATTTT.

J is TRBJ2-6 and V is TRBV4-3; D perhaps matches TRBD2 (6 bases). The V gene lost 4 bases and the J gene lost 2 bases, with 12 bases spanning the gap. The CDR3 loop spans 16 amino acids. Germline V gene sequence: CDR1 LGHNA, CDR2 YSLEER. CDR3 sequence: CASSLYWGAGANVLTF. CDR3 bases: TGCGCCAGCAGCCTCTACTGGGGGGCTGGGGCCAACGTCCTGACTTTC.

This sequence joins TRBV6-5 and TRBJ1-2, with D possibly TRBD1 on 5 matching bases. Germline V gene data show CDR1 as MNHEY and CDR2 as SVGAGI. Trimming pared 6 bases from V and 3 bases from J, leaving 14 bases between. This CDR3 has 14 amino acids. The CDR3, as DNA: TGTGCCAGCAGCCAGGGTCCGGGCGACTATGGCTACACCTTC. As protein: CASSQGPGDYGYTF.

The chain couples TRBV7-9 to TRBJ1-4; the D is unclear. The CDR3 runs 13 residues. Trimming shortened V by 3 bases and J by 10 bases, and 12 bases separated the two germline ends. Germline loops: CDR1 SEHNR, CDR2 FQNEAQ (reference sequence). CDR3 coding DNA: TGTGCCAGCAGCTTCTCCAGTGTTGGAAAACTGTTTTTT. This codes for CASSFSSVGKLFF.

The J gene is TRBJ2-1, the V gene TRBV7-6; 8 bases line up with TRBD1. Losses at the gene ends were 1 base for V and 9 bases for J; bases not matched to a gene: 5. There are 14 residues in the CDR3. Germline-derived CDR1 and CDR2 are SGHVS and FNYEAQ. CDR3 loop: CASSLEAGGSEQFF. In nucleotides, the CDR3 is TGTGCCAGCAGCTTAGAGGCAGGGGGCTCTGAGCAGTTCTTC.

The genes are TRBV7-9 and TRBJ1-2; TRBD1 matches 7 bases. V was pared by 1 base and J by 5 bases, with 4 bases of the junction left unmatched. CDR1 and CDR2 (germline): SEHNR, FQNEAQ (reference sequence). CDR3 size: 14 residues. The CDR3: CASSLGTGEYGYTF. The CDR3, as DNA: TGTGCCAGCAGCTTAGGTACAGGGGAGTATGGCTACACCTTC.

CDR3 loop: CASSTGAGIDYEQYF. The CDR3 bases are TGTGCCAGTAGTACAGGGGCAGGGATTGACTACGAGCAGTACTTC. This chain connects TRBV19 to TRBJ2-7, with D possibly being TRBD1 (6 bases). V was trimmed by 4 bases and J by 3 bases, leaving 16 bases between them. Germline V lookup: CDR1 LNHDA, CDR2 SQIVND (reference sequence). This CDR3 comprises 15 residues.

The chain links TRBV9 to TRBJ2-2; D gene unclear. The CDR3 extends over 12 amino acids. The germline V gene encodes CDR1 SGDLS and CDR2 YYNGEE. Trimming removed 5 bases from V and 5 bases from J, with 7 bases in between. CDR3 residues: CASSPNTGELFF. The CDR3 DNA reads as TGTGCCAGCAGTCCCAATACCGGGGAGCTGTTTTTT.

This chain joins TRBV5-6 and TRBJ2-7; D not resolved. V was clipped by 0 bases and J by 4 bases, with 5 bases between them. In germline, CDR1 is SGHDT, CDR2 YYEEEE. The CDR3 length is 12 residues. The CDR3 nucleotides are TGTGCCAGCAGCTTGGGCATTTACGAGCAGTACTTC. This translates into CASSLGIYEQYF.

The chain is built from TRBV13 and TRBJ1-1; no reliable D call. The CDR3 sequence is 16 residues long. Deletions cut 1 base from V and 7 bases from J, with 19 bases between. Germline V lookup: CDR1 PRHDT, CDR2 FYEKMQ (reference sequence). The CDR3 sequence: CASSLEGFNMKGEAFF. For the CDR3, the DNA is TGTGCCAGCAGCTTAGAAGGGTTTAACATGAAGGGTGAAGCTTTCTTT.

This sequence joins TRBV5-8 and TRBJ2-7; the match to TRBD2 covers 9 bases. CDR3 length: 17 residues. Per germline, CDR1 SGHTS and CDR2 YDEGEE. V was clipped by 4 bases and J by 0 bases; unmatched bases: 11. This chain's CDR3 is CASSVRSGGSSSYEQYF. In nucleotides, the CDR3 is TGTGCCAGCAGCGTAAGGAGCGGGGGGTCAAGCTCCTACGAGCAGTACTTC.